This T cell receptor beta chain comes out of a study of blood T cell repertoires in COVID-19. The table came from immunoSEQ multiplex PCR; TCRdb's copy has only in-frame clones and leaves some out. The table records approximately 490,000 clones, about nine tenths of them present only once. From germline, CDR1 is SGDLS and CDR2 YYNGEE. The CDR3 has 15 amino acids. Trimming removed 5 bases from V and 2 bases from J; junction bases left unmatched: 4. Sequenced: PBMCs or T cells enriched from blood (not recorded which). This chain connects TRBV9 to TRBJ2-1, with 10 positions matching TRBD2. The clonotype comes from a woman aged 18 to 35 who had recovered from COVID-19. The CDR3 spells CASSPGTSAYNEQFF. CDR3 nucleotides: TGTGCCAGCAGTCCCGGGACTAGCGCCTACAATGAGCAGTTCTTC. The full variable domain, completed using reference TRBV9 and TRBJ2-1, is DSGVTQTPKHLITATGQRVTLRCSPRSGDLSVYWYQQSLDQGLQFLIQYYNGEERAKGNILERFSAQQFPDLHSELNLSSLELGDSALYFCASSPGTSAYNEQFFGPGTRLTVL.